This is a list of T cell receptor beta chains from one sample in a study of T cell responses to AZD1222 COVID-19 vaccine. Only in-frame clones appear in the TCRdb table, and some are missing; sequencing was by immunoSEQ multiplex PCR. The profile covers 100,000 to 150,000 clones, with about nine tenths appearing a single time and 4% to 5.5% taken by the ten largest. This material consisted of peripheral blood, taken on day 0 of MenACWY control vaccination. The receptor source for this set is an adult in good health. Each CDR3 is given with its conserved first and last residue. A D gene is named only where the DNA matches it firmly. Some rows have no size entry. The others give once, few or many, or a class for an expanded clone.

d_call: .; v_call: TRBV11-2; clone_size: medium-sized; j_call: TRBJ1-1; cdr3_aa: CASSLMNTEAFF; cdr3_nt: TGTGCCAGCAGCTTGATGAACACTGAAGCTTTCTTT
d_call: TRBD2; v_call: TRBV11-2; clone_size: once; j_call: TRBJ2-7; cdr3_aa: CASSSGLVGTPYEQYF; cdr3_nt: TGTGCCAGCAGCTCGGGACTAGTAGGGACTCCCTACGAGCAGTACTTC
d_call: .; v_call: TRBV4-3; clone_size: .; j_call: TRBJ1-3; cdr3_aa: CASSQDSGAGNTIYF; cdr3_nt: TGCGCCAGCAGCCAAGATTCCGGGGCTGGAAACACCATATATTTT
d_call: TRBD1; v_call: TRBV4-1; clone_size: .; j_call: TRBJ2-1; cdr3_aa: CASSQERDRFYNEQFF; cdr3_nt: TGCGCCAGCAGCCAAGAAAGGGACAGGTTCTACAATGAGCAGTTCTTC
d_call: TRBD1; v_call: TRBV30; clone_size: .; j_call: TRBJ1-5; cdr3_aa: CAWSKSDRKTNQPQHF; cdr3_nt: TGTGCCTGGAGTAAATCGGACAGGAAGACAAATCAGCCCCAGCATTTT
d_call: .; v_call: TRBV5-6; clone_size: .; j_call: TRBJ2-3; cdr3_aa: CASSRFFGEDAQYF; cdr3_nt: TGTGCCAGCAGCCGTTTTTTTGGAGAGGACGCGCAGTATTTT
d_call: .; v_call: TRBV6-5; clone_size: .; j_call: TRBJ1-2; cdr3_aa: CASRPRDAHGYTF; cdr3_nt: TGTGCCAGCAGACCCCGGGACGCACATGGCTACACCTTC
d_call: TRBD1; v_call: TRBV2; clone_size: .; j_call: TRBJ2-5; cdr3_aa: CASRFKQGAGETQYF; cdr3_nt: TGTGCCAGCAGATTCAAACAGGGGGCGGGCGAGACCCAGTACTTC
d_call: TRBD2; v_call: TRBV28; clone_size: once; j_call: TRBJ2-1; cdr3_aa: CASTSGLAGRNEQFF; cdr3_nt: TGTGCCAGCACCTCGGGACTAGCGGGTCGCAATGAGCAGTTCTTC
d_call: TRBD2; v_call: TRBV7-8; clone_size: few; j_call: TRBJ2-7; cdr3_aa: CASSGPSGLAGVALYEQYF; cdr3_nt: TGTGCCAGCAGCGGACCATCGGGACTAGCGGGAGTCGCCCTCTACGAGCAGTACTTC
d_call: .; v_call: TRBV28; clone_size: few; j_call: TRBJ2-2; cdr3_aa: CASSKLGVNSLTGELFF; cdr3_nt: TGTGCCAGCAGCAAACTCGGGGTAAACTCTTTAACCGGGGAGCTGTTTTTT
d_call: .; v_call: TRBV2; clone_size: .; j_call: TRBJ1-4; cdr3_aa: CASSGWATLGKLFF; cdr3_nt: TGTGCCAGCAGTGGTTGGGCAACTCTTGGAAAACTGTTTTTT
d_call: TRBD2; v_call: TRBV19; clone_size: .; j_call: TRBJ2-5; cdr3_aa: CATQPSGEQETQYF; cdr3_nt: TGTGCCACCCAACCTAGCGGGGAACAAGAGACCCAGTACTTC
d_call: .; v_call: TRBV3-1/TRBV3-2; clone_size: once; j_call: TRBJ1-6; cdr3_aa: CASSPYLVQNNSPLHF; cdr3_nt: TGTGCCAGCAGCCCATACCTCGTGCAGAATAATTCACCCCTCCACTTT
d_call: .; v_call: TRBV28; clone_size: .; j_call: TRBJ1-4; cdr3_aa: CASMSLQGSDEKLFF; cdr3_nt: TGTGCCAGCATGTCCTTACAGGGCTCTGATGAAAAACTGTTTTTT
d_call: TRBD1; v_call: TRBV19; clone_size: .; j_call: TRBJ2-1; cdr3_aa: CASSPMRTGTYNEQFF; cdr3_nt: TGTGCCAGTAGTCCCATGAGGACAGGGACCTACAATGAGCAGTTCTTC
d_call: TRBD2; v_call: TRBV19; clone_size: .; j_call: TRBJ2-3; cdr3_aa: CASSIRTSGRQTDTQYF; cdr3_nt: TGTGCCAGTAGTATTCGGACTAGCGGGAGGCAGACAGATACGCAGTATTTT
d_call: .; v_call: TRBV4-1; clone_size: .; j_call: TRBJ2-1; cdr3_aa: CASSQYGSRSYNEQFF; cdr3_nt: TGCGCCAGCAGCCAATACGGCAGCCGCTCCTACAATGAGCAGTTCTTC
d_call: .; v_call: TRBV19; clone_size: once; j_call: TRBJ1-2; cdr3_aa: CASRIFAGSDGYTF; cdr3_nt: TGTGCCAGTAGAATCTTTGCGGGTTCCGATGGCTACACCTTC
d_call: .; v_call: TRBV20-1; clone_size: .; j_call: TRBJ2-4; cdr3_aa: CSANDRMGNIQYF; cdr3_nt: TGCAGTGCTAATGACAGGATGGGAAACATTCAGTACTTC
d_call: TRBD2; v_call: TRBV3-1/TRBV3-2; clone_size: .; j_call: TRBJ2-3; cdr3_aa: CASSRGGRRQLGTDTQYF; cdr3_nt: TGTGCCAGCAGCCGCGGGGGACGGCGCCAGTTGGGCACAGATACGCAGTATTTT
d_call: TRBD1; v_call: TRBV2; clone_size: .; j_call: TRBJ2-4; cdr3_aa: CASRTGQGLIQYF; cdr3_nt: TGTGCCAGCAGGACCGGACAGGGTTTAATTCAGTACTTC
d_call: .; v_call: TRBV9; clone_size: .; j_call: TRBJ2-5; cdr3_aa: CASSVGAASQETQYF; cdr3_nt: TGTGCCAGCAGCGTCGGGGCTGCGAGCCAAGAGACCCAGTACTTC
d_call: .; v_call: TRBV11-2; clone_size: .; j_call: TRBJ2-2; cdr3_aa: CASSLRAGGGTGELFF; cdr3_nt: TGTGCCAGCAGCCTTAGGGCCGGGGGCGGCACCGGGGAGCTGTTTTTT
d_call: .; v_call: TRBV19; clone_size: .; j_call: TRBJ2-2; cdr3_aa: CASSIEGAPGHRGAVF; cdr3_nt: TGTGCCAGTAGTATAGAGGGGGCCCCGGGACACCGGGGAGCTGTTTTT
d_call: .; v_call: TRBV29-1; clone_size: .; j_call: TRBJ2-3; cdr3_aa: CSVEIGSTDTQYF; cdr3_nt: TGCAGCGTTGAGATTGGGAGCACAGATACGCAGTATTTT
d_call: .; v_call: TRBV12-3/TRBV12-4; clone_size: .; j_call: TRBJ2-1; cdr3_aa: CASNPRGANEQFF; cdr3_nt: TGTGCCAGCAACCCTCGGGGGGCCAATGAGCAGTTCTTC
d_call: .; v_call: TRBV7-7; clone_size: .; j_call: TRBJ1-5; cdr3_aa: CASSLGPNQPQHF; cdr3_nt: TGTGCCAGCAGCTTAGGGCCTAATCAGCCCCAGCATTTT
d_call: .; v_call: TRBV11-2; clone_size: .; j_call: TRBJ2-3; cdr3_aa: CASSRDSPSQYF; cdr3_nt: TGTGCCAGCAGCCGGGACTCCCCGTCGCAGTATTTT
d_call: .; v_call: TRBV5-1; clone_size: few; j_call: TRBJ2-1; cdr3_aa: CASSLPQVSSYNEQFF; cdr3_nt: TGCGCCAGCAGCTTGCCTCAGGTAAGCTCCTACAATGAGCAGTTCTTC
d_call: TRBD2; v_call: TRBV15; clone_size: .; j_call: TRBJ2-3; cdr3_aa: CATSRDRTSGSADTQYF; cdr3_nt: TGTGCCACCAGCAGAGATAGGACTAGCGGGAGCGCAGATACGCAGTATTTT
d_call: .; v_call: TRBV28; clone_size: .; j_call: TRBJ1-6; cdr3_aa: CASSPTVGSYNSPLHF; cdr3_nt: TGTGCCAGCAGTCCCACAGTTGGCTCCTATAATTCACCCCTCCACTTT
d_call: .; v_call: TRBV5-1; clone_size: .; j_call: TRBJ1-6; cdr3_aa: CASSLQGYNSPLHF; cdr3_nt: TGCGCCAGCAGCTTACAGGGATACAATTCACCCCTCCACTTT
d_call: .; v_call: TRBV7-6; clone_size: .; j_call: TRBJ1-6; cdr3_aa: CASSFDSSYNSPLHF; cdr3_nt: TGTGCCAGCAGCTTTGACAGCTCCTATAATTCACCCCTCCACTTT
d_call: .; v_call: TRBV6-2/TRBV6-3; clone_size: few; j_call: TRBJ2-7; cdr3_aa: CASTPSDVYEQYF; cdr3_nt: TGTGCCAGCACCCCATCGGACGTATACGAGCAGTACTTC
d_call: TRBD2; v_call: TRBV5-1; clone_size: .; j_call: TRBJ2-5; cdr3_aa: CASSLEASGGIGTQYF; cdr3_nt: TGCGCCAGCAGCTTGGAGGCTAGCGGGGGGATAGGGACCCAGTACTTC
d_call: TRBD1; v_call: TRBV7-9; clone_size: .; j_call: TRBJ1-3; cdr3_aa: CASSPGTGASSGNTIYF; cdr3_nt: TGTGCCAGCAGCCCGGGGACAGGGGCTAGCTCTGGAAACACCATATATTTT
d_call: TRBD2; v_call: TRBV6-4; clone_size: .; j_call: TRBJ2-2; cdr3_aa: CASRAGTSGTNTGELFF; cdr3_nt: TGTGCCAGCAGAGCCGGGACTAGCGGAACGAACACCGGGGAGCTGTTTTTT
d_call: .; v_call: TRBV11-3; clone_size: .; j_call: TRBJ1-5; cdr3_aa: CASSLEGQPQHF; cdr3_nt: TGTGCCAGCAGCTTAGAAGGTCAGCCCCAGCATTTT
d_call: .; v_call: TRBV28; clone_size: .; j_call: TRBJ1-2; cdr3_aa: CASSLKLESDSPPDYGYTF; cdr3_nt: TGTGCCAGCAGTCTTAAACTCGAATCGGACAGTCCCCCTGACTATGGCTACACCTTC
d_call: TRBD2; v_call: TRBV9; clone_size: .; j_call: TRBJ2-7; cdr3_aa: CASSAGLAGPPSHEQYF; cdr3_nt: TGTGCCAGCAGCGCGGGACTAGCGGGTCCCCCCAGCCACGAGCAGTACTTC
d_call: .; v_call: TRBV12-3/TRBV12-4; clone_size: .; j_call: TRBJ1-2; cdr3_aa: CASRWTERNGYTF; cdr3_nt: TGTGCCAGCAGGTGGACAGAGCGAAATGGCTACACCTTC
d_call: .; v_call: TRBV5-1; clone_size: .; j_call: TRBJ2-3; cdr3_aa: CASSLAVATDTQYF; cdr3_nt: TGCGCCAGCAGCTTGGCCGTGGCCACAGATACGCAGTATTTT
d_call: .; v_call: TRBV19; clone_size: .; j_call: TRBJ2-7; cdr3_aa: CASSTTRTGEQYF; cdr3_nt: TGTGCCAGTAGTACAACGAGGACGGGGGAGCAGTACTTC
d_call: .; v_call: TRBV18; clone_size: once; j_call: TRBJ1-1; cdr3_aa: CASFSSGPNTEAFF; cdr3_nt: TGTGCCAGCTTCTCATCGGGACCTAACACTGAAGCTTTCTTT
d_call: .; v_call: TRBV12-3/TRBV12-4; clone_size: once; j_call: TRBJ2-5; cdr3_aa: CASSRNIETQYF; cdr3_nt: TGTGCCAGCAGCAGAAATATAGAGACCCAGTACTTC
d_call: .; v_call: TRBV5-1; clone_size: .; j_call: TRBJ2-2; cdr3_aa: CASSQQGTGELFF; cdr3_nt: TGCGCCAGCAGTCAGCAGGGCACCGGGGAGCTGTTTTTT
d_call: TRBD2; v_call: TRBV13; clone_size: .; j_call: TRBJ2-1; cdr3_aa: CASSLGVAGGVYNEQFF; cdr3_nt: TGTGCCAGCAGCTTAGGCGTAGCGGGGGGCGTCTACAATGAGCAGTTCTTC
d_call: .; v_call: TRBV6-5; clone_size: .; j_call: TRBJ1-2; cdr3_aa: CASSYTGRGYTF; cdr3_nt: TGTGCCAGCAGTTACACTGGTCGGGGCTACACCTTC
d_call: .; v_call: TRBV3-1/TRBV3-2; clone_size: .; j_call: TRBJ2-3; cdr3_aa: CASSQDPGLTDTQYF; cdr3_nt: TGTGCCAGCAGCCAAGACCCGGGACTCACAGATACGCAGTATTTT
d_call: TRBD1; v_call: TRBV7-2; clone_size: .; j_call: TRBJ1-6; cdr3_aa: CASSLRTGMSPLHF; cdr3_nt: TGTGCCAGCAGCCTAAGGACAGGGATGTCACCCCTCCACTTT
d_call: TRBD2; v_call: TRBV24-1; clone_size: once; j_call: TRBJ2-1; cdr3_aa: CATGTSGYNEQFF; cdr3_nt: TGTGCCACCGGGACTAGCGGATACAATGAGCAGTTCTTC
d_call: TRBD1; v_call: TRBV11-2; clone_size: .; j_call: TRBJ1-1; cdr3_aa: CASSLTGVATEAFF; cdr3_nt: TGTGCCAGCAGCTTAACAGGGGTGGCTACTGAAGCTTTCTTT
d_call: .; v_call: TRBV7-2; clone_size: .; j_call: TRBJ2-3; cdr3_aa: CASSARNRPRGPDTQYF; cdr3_nt: TGTGCCAGCAGTGCTAGGAATAGACCGCGGGGGCCAGATACGCAGTATTTT
d_call: TRBD2; v_call: TRBV7-8; clone_size: .; j_call: TRBJ2-3; cdr3_aa: CASSLLAGGSTDTQYF; cdr3_nt: TGTGCCAGCAGCTTGCTAGCGGGAGGGAGCACAGATACGCAGTATTTT
d_call: TRBD1; v_call: TRBV28; clone_size: .; j_call: TRBJ1-1; cdr3_aa: CASRPESGGYTEAFF; cdr3_nt: TGTGCCAGCAGACCGGAATCAGGGGGCTACACTGAAGCTTTCTTT